The sequence of this T cell receptor beta chain was determined in a study of shared clonotypes between healthy human individuals (TCRdb year 2020). Background on the whole study: A few men and a couple of women, aged 18 to 49 years, made up the cohort. Different laboratories and diverse techniques were used to prepare libraries and sequence TCR repertoires, to increase sequencing depth and limit assay-specific biases. Per donor, leukapheresis produced somewhere between about 0.94 and 9.5 billion PBMCs. The study deeply sequenced blood TCR repertoires of five healthy adults to estimate repertoire size and the extent of clonotype sharing between individuals. For each donor, three plates each were used for CD4 naive and CD4 memory, two plates were used for CD8 naive, and one plate was used for CD8 memory.

For the CD8 naive samples, CD45RO-negative cells were positively selected for CCR7, yielding a CD45RA+CCR7+ population from which TemRA cells were excluded. Healthy HIV-negative adults with no recently reported acute infections or vaccinations were included as donors. Every donor was a Caucasian adult residing in Nashville, Tennessee, USA. Blood was collected by leukapheresis, and PBMCs were isolated by Ficoll-Histopaque density gradient centrifugation and then cryopreserved in liquid nitrogen vapor phase. Analytical flow cytometry was used to check the purity and quantity of each magnetically sorted T cell population. Genomic DNA was isolated from each sorted fraction and quantified by UV absorbance on a Nanodrop 2000c. The V end gives up 3 bases and the J end 7 bases, leaving 3 bases in the junction not matched to a gene. CDR1 and CDR2 are read off the germline V gene as SGHVS and FNYEAQ. The CDR3, from cysteine to phenylalanine, totals 13 residues. Just the 39-base CDR3 DNA is kept, in frame starting at base 1.

Using the deep immunoSEQ assay, TCR CDR3 regions were amplified from genomic DNA by multiplex PCR. Genomic DNA extracted from each cell subset was distributed evenly over all wells of several immunoSEQ 96-well plates, and each plate served as one replicate. For sorted subsets, each replicate PCR was loaded with roughly 190 ng genomic DNA, equivalent to approximately 27,000 T cell genomes. Purified libraries were measured with a Qubit 3.0 fluorometer, size-checked on a Bioanalyzer 2100, and measured again with the KAPA Library Quantification kit. A separate single-read 150-cycle Illumina NextSeq 550 flow cell was used to sequence each immunoSEQ 96-well plate. Processing in the source paper ran as follows. Because only junctional sequences without quality scores were contained in the immunoSEQ output, filtering matching that applied to full-length reads could not be performed. To assign V/J genes and CDR3, sequences were annotated against IMGT germline references using PyIR, a Python wrapper for IgBLAST v1.9. Any read was removed if the V/J assignment was weak (E-value above 1e-6), the CDR3 was missing, or the read contained stop codons, out-of-frame junctions, or ambiguous translated residues. V3J clonotypes were defined as sequences sharing the same inferred V gene, J gene, and CDR3 amino acid sequence. The percentage overlap between two repertoires was calculated by dividing the number of shared unique clonotypes by the size of the smaller repertoire. RTK rarefaction, the Chao1 estimator, and Recon v2.1 estimates of unobserved clonotypes were used to assess repertoire richness. For all TCRbeta clonotypes obtained by the gDNA method from a few donors, generation probabilities were computed with OLGA. This is the immuneACCESS table as TCRdb keeps it, with only in-frame sequences that have V and J called. A part of the clones is gone; compared with another copy, unresolved V genes explain less than half, and the rest is unexplained. V and J calls and clone size come straight from that table; D and trimming were deduced from the DNA. The sample table contains about 2 million clones; only one count was recorded for just under 95% of them. The ten largest clones take up around 1.1% of the sample.

Broader findings and caveats from the paper: Sampling was restricted to blood, and TCR repertoires in tissues likely differ from the TCR repertoires found in blood. Clonotypes shared by all four sorted-subset donors showed higher generation probabilities than non-shared clonotypes. Larger estimated clonotype richness was generally found for naive subsets than for memory subsets. Across a handful of donors, about 5.2% of naive CD4, roughly 3.4% of naive CD8, 2.3% of memory CD4, and approximately 0.4% of memory CD8 clonotypes were shared. Based on pairwise subsampling, the degree of clonotype sharing among donors was expected to be affected by sequencing depth. Incomplete sequencing was indicated by rarefaction of sorted-subset datasets, despite the large sequencing depth. The genetic and exposure-history diversity represented was limited by the small number of donors.

Details on this clone: Its antigen specificity is not known. It has no much larger one-base neighbor in the sample; base qualities were not kept.

Material for sequencing was naive CD8+ T cells sorted from blood. The cell subset or site label of this sample denotes: CD45RA+CCR7+. The TCR comes from a man between 18 and 35 years old in good health. The receptor chain draws on TRBV7-6 and TRBJ2-1; the central 7 bases match TRBD2. DNA sequence: TGTGCCAGCAGCTTTTCTAGCGGTAATGAGCAGTTCTTC. It translates as CASSFSSGNEQFF.